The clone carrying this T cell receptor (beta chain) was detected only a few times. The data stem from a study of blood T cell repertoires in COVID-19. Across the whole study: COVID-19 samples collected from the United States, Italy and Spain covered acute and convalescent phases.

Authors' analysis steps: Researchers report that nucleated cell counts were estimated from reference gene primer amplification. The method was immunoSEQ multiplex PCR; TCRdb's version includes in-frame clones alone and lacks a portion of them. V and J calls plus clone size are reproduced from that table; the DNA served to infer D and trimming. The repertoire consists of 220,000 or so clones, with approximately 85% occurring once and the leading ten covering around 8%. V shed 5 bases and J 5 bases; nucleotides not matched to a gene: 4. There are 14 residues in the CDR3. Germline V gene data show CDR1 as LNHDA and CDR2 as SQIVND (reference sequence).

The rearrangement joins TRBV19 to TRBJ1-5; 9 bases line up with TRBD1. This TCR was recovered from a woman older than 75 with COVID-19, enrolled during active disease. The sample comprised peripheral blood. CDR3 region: CASSDDRGDQPQHF. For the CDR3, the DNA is TGTGCCAGTAGTGATGACAGGGGGGATCAGCCCCAGCATTTT.